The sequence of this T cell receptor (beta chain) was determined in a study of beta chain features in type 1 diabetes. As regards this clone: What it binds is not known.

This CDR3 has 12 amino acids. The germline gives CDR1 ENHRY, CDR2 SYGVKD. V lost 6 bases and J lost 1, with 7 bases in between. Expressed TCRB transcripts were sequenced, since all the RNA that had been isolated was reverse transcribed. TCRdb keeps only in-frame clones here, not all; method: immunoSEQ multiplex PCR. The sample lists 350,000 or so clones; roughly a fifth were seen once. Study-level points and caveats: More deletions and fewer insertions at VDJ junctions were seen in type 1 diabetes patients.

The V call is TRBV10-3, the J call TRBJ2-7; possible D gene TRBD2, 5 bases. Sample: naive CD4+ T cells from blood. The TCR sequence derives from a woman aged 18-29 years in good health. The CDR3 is CAIRGESYEQYF. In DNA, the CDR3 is TGTGCCATCAGGGGAGAATCCTACGAGCAGTACTTC.